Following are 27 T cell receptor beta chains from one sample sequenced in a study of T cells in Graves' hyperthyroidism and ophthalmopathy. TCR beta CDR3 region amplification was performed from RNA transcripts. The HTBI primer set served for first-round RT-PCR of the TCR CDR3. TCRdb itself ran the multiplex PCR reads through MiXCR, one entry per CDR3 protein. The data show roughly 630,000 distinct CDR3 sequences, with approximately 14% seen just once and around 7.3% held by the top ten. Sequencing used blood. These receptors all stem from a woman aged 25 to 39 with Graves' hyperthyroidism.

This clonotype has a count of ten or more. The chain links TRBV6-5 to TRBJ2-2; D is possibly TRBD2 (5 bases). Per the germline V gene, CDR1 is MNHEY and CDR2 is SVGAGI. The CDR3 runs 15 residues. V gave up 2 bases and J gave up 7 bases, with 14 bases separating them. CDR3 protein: CASSYGGPRVGELFF. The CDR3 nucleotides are TGTGCCAGCAGTTACGGAGGTCCAAGGGTCGGGGAGCTGTTTTTT.

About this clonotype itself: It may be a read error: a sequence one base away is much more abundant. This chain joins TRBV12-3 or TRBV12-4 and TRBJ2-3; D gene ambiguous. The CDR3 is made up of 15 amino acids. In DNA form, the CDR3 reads TGTGCCAGCAGTTCCGTCCAGCCCACCTTGGATACGCGGTATTTT. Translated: CASSSVQPTLDTRYF.

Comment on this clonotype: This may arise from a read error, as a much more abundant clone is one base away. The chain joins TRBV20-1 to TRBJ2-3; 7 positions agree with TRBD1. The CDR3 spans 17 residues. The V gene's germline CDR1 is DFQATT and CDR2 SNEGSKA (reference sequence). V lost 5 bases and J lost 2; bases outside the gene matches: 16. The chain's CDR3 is CSAGGSPFRGHTDTQYF. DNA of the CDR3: TGCAGTGCTGGAGGATCCCCCTTTAGGGGGCACACAGATACGCAGTATTTT.

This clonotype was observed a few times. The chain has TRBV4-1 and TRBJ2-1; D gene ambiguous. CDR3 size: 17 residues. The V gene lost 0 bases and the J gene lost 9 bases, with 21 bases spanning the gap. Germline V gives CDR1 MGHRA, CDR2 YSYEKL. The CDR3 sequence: CASSQDPSWLSSSEQFF. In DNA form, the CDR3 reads TGCGCCAGCAGCCAAGACCCAAGTTGGCTAAGTTCTAGTGAGCAGTTCTTC.

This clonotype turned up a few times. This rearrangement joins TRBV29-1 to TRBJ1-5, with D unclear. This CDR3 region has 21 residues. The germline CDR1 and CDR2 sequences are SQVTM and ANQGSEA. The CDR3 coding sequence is TGCTGCTCCTCTGGGGTTTGCCACACTCATGATGCACTGTGTAGCAATCAGCCCCAGCATTTT. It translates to CCSSGVCHTHDALCSNQPQHF. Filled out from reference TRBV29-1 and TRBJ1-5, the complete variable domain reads SAVISQKPSRDICQRGTSLTIQCQVDSQVTMMFWYRQQPGQSLTLIATANQGSEATYESGFVIDKFPISRPNLTFSTLTVSNMSPEDSSIYLCCSSGVCHTHDALCSNQPQHFGDGTRLSIL.

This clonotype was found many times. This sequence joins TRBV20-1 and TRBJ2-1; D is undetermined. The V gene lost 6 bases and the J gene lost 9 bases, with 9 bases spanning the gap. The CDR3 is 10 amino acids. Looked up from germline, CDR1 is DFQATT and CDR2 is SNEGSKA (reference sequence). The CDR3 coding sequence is TGCAGTGCGAGTCGAGGTGAGCAGTTCTTC. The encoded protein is CSASRGEQFF.

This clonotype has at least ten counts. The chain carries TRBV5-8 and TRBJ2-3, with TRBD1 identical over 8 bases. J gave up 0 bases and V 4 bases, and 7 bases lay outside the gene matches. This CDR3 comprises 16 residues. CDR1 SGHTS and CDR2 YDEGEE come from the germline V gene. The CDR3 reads CASSLTGGQSTDTQYF. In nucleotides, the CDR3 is TGTGCCAGCAGCCTAACAGGGGGACAGAGCACAGATACGCAGTATTTT.

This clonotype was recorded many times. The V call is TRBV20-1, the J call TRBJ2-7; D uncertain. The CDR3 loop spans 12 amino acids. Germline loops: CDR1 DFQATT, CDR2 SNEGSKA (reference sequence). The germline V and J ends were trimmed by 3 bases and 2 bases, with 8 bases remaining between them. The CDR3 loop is CSASLAPYEQYF. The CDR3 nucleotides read TGCAGTGCTAGCTTGGCCCCCTACGAGCAGTACTTC.

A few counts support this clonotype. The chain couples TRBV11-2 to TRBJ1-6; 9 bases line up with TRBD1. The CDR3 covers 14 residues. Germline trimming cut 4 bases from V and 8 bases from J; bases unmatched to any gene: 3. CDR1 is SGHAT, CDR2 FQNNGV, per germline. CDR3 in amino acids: CASSSGQGDSPLHF. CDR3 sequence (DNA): TGTGCCAGCAGCTCGGGACAGGGCGATTCACCCCTCCACTTT.

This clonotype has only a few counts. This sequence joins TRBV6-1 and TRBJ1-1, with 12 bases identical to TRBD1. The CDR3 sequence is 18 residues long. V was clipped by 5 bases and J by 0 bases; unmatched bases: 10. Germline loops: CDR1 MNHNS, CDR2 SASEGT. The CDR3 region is CASSSRDRGREMNTEAFF. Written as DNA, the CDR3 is TGTGCCAGCAGTTCCCGGGACAGGGGGCGTGAAATGAACACTGAAGCTTTCTTT.

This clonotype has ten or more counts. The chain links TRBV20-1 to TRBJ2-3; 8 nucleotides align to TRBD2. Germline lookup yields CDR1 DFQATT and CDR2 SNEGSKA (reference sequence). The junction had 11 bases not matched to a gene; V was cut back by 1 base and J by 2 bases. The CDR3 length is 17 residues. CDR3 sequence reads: CSARGDPEREPTDTQYF. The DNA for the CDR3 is TGCAGTGCTAGAGGGGACCCAGAGCGGGAGCCCACAGATACGCAGTATTTT.

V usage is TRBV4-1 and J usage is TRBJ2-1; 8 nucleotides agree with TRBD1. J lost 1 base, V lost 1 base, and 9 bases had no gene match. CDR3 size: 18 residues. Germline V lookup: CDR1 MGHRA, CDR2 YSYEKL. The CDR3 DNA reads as TGCGCCAGCAGCCAAGGGCCCCTAAACAGGGGGTCCTACAATGAGCAGTTCTTC. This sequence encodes CASSQGPLNRGSYNEQFF.

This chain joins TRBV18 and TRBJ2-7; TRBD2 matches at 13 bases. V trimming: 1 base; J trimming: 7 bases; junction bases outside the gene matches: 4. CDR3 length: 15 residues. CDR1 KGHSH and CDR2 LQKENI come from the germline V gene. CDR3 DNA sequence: TGTGCCAGCTCACCACTCTCGGGACTAGCGGGGGAGCAGTACTTC. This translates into CASSPLSGLAGEQYF.

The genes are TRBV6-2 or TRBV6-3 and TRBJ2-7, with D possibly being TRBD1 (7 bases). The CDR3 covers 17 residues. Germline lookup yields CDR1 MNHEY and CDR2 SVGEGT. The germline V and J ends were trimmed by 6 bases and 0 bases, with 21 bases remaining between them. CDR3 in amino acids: CASRYPRSGDSSYEQYF. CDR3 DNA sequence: TGTGCCAGCAGGTACCCTAGGTCGGGGGACAGCTCCTACGAGCAGTACTTC.

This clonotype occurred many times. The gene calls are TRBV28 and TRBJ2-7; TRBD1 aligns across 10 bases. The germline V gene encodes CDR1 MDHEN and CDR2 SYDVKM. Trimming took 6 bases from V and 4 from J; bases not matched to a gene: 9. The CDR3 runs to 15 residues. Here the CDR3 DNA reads TGTGCCAGCAGCGCTCCCGGGACAGGGGTTTACGAGCAGTACTTC. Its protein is CASSAPGTGVYEQYF. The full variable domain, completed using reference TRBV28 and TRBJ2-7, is DVKVTQSSRYLVKRTGEKVFLECVQDMDHENMFWYRQDPGLGLRLIYFSYDVKMKEKGDIPEGYSVSREKKERFSLILESASTNQTSMYLCASSAPGTGVYEQYFGPGTRLTVT.

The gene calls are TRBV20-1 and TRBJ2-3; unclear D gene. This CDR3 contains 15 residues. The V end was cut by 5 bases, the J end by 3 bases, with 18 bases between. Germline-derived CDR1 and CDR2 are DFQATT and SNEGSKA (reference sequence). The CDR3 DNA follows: TGCAGTGCTCGATCGGTACTGGCTGCAACAGATACGCAGTATTTT. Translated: CSARSVLAATDTQYF.

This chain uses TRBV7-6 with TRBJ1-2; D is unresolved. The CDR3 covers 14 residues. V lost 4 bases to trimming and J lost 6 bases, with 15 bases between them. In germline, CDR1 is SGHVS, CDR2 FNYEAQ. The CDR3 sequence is CASSSSMTVDGYTF. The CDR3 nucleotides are TGTGCCAGCAGCTCTTCGATGACGGTGGATGGCTACACCTTC.

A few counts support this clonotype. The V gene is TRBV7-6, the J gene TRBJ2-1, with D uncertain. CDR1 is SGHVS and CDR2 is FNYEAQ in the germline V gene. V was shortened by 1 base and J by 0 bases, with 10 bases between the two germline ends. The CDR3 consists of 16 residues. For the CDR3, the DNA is TGTGCCAGCAGCTTAGAACACCGAAGCTCCTACAATGAGCAGTTCTTC. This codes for CASSLEHRSSYNEQFF.

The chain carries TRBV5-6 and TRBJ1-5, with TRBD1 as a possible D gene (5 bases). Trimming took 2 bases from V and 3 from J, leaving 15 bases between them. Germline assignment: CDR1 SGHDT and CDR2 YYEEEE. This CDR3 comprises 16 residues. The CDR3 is CASSFLTDSPNQPQHF. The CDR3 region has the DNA TGTGCCAGCAGCTTTTTAACCGACAGTCCCAATCAGCCCCAGCATTTT.

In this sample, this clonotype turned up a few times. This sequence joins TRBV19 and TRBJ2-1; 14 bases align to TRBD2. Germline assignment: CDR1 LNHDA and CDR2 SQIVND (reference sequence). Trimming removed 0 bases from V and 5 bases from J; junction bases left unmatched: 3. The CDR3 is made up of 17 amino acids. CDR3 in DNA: TGTGCCAGTAGTATAGATGGGGGACTAGCGGGAGACAATGAGCAGTTCTTC. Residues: CASSIDGGLAGDNEQFF.

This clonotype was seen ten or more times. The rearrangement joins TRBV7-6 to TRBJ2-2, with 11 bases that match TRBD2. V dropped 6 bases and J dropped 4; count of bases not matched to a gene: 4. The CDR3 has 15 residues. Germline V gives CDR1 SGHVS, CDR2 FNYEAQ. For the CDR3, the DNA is TGTGCCAGCAGTTTGACTAGCGGGGCCACCGGGGAGCTGTTTTTT. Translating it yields CASSLTSGATGELFF.

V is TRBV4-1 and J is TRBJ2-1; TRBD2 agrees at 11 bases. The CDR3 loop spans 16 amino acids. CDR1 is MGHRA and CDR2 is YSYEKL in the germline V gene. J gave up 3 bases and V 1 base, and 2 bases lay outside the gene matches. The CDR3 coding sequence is TGCGCCAGCAGCCAAGGTAGCGGGAGGGTCTACAATGAGCAGTTCTTC. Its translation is CASSQGSGRVYNEQFF.

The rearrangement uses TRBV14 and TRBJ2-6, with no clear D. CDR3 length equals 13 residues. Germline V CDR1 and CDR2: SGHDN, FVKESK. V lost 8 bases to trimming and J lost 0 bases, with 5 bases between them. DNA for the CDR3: TGTGCCAGCTTAAGCTCTGGGGCCAACGTCCTGACTTTC. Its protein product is CASLSSGANVLTF.

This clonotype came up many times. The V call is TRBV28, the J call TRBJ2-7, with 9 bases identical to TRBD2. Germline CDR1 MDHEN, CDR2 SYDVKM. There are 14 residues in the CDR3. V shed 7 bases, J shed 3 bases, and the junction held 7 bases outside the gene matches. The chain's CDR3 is CASNLAGSGYEQYF. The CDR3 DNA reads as TGTGCCAGCAACCTAGCGGGATCAGGCTACGAGCAGTACTTC.

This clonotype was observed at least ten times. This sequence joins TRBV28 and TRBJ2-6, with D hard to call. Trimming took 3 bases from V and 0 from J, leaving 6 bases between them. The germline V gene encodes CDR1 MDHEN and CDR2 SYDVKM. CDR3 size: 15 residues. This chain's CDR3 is CASSFGVSGANVLTF. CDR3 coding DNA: TGTGCCAGCAGTTTCGGCGTCTCTGGGGCCAACGTCCTGACTTTC.

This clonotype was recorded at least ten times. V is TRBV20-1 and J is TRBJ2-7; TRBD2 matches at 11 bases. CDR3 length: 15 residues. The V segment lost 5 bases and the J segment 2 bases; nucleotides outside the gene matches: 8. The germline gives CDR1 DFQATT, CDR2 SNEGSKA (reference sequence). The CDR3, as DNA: TGCAGTGCTGATCCTGGGACTAGCGGAACCTACGAGCAGTACTTC. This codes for CSADPGTSGTYEQYF.

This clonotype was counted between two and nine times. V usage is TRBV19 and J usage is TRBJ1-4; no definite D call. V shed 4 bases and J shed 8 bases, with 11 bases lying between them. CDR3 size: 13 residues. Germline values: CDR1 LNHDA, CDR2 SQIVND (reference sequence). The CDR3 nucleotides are TGTGCCAGTAGTACCGACCCGGAGGAAAAACTGTTTTTT. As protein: CASSTDPEEKLFF.